This TCR beta chain stems from a study of CD8 T cells in Susac syndrome. Random hexamers were used to reverse transcribe roughly 0.5 to 1 ug of RNA. TCR beta CDR3 was amplified by immunoSEQ covering 54 Vbeta and 13 Jbeta. A single record per CDR3 protein comes from TCRdb applying MiXCR to the immunoSEQ multiplex PCR reads. The sample has about 180,000 distinct CDR3 sequences, roughly 95% seen once; the top ten hold 0.12%. Sequencing of TCR beta drew on CD8+ and CD4+ T cells from blood. This clonotype was counted a few times. This clonotype originated in a human donor with Susac syndrome. The sample was CD4+ T cells from PBMCs.

Written as DNA, the CDR3 is TGTGCCAGCAGTCGCCCCTCCGGGGCCAACGTCCTGACTTTC. Translation gives CASSRPSGANVLTF. J is TRBJ2-6 and V is TRBV28; D unresolved. In germline, CDR1 is MDHEN, CDR2 SYDVKM. The germline V and J ends were trimmed by 5 bases and 4 bases, with 9 bases remaining between them. The CDR3 totals 14 residues.